One and the same sample provided the 17 T cell receptor beta chains below, sequenced in a study of cytomegalovirus exposure and HLA in healthy donors. TCRdb's table, derived via immunoSEQ multiplex PCR, lists solely in-frame clones and lacks some. The repertoire holds about 160,000 clones, with about four fifths as singletons. Sample: PBMCs. Source of these receptors: a young man in good health and CMV-seropositive.

The rearrangement links TRBV19 to TRBJ1-2; 7 bases agree with TRBD1. The CDR3 runs to 14 residues. Trimming at V came to 7 bases and at J to 4 bases, leaving 9 bases not matched to a gene. Looked up from germline, CDR1 is LNHDA and CDR2 is SQIVND (reference sequence). This CDR3 reads CASKTGTSPYGYTF. The CDR3 DNA reads TGTGCCAGTAAGACAGGGACCTCGCCCTATGGCTACACCTTC.

V and J are TRBV11-2 and TRBJ2-2, with D tentatively TRBD2 (6 bases). V lost 2 bases to trimming and J lost 5 bases, with 12 bases between them. CDR1 is SGHAT, CDR2 FQNNGV, per germline. The CDR3 has 15 amino acids. CDR3 protein: CASSLYQRVTGELFF. CDR3 in DNA: TGTGCCAGCAGCTTATATCAGCGGGTTACCGGGGAGCTGTTTTTT.

The chain carries TRBV30 and TRBJ2-2; TRBD2 might be the D (5 bases). V was pared by 2 bases and J by 0 bases, with 10 bases between. CDR1 and CDR2 from the germline V gene are GTSNPN and SVGIG (reference sequence). The CDR3 sequence is 15 residues long. CDR3 region: CAWSTRRANTGELFF. The CDR3 DNA follows: TGTGCCTGGAGTACGAGGCGGGCGAACACCGGGGAGCTGTTTTTT.

The chain is built from TRBV7-2 and TRBJ2-3; 9 bases are a match to TRBD2. CDR1 and CDR2 from the germline V gene are SGHTA and FQGNSA. The CDR3 covers 15 residues. V lost 4 bases, J lost 1 base, and 3 bases stayed unmatched. CDR3 coding DNA: TGTGCCAGCAGCTCCCAGCGGGGGGGCACAGATACGCAGTATTTT. Amino acid sequence: CASSSQRGGTDTQYF.

The V call is TRBV11-3, the J call TRBJ1-1; no clear D gene. CDR3 length: 14 residues. Trimming removed 1 base at V and 1 base at J, with 7 bases between. The germline V gene encodes CDR1 SGHNT and CDR2 YENEEA. In DNA form, the CDR3 reads TGTGCCAGCAGCTTAGCAGGCGCGAACACTGAAGCTTTCTTT. Amino acids: CASSLAGANTEAFF.

The chain carries TRBV7-3 and TRBJ2-5; 12 bases agree with TRBD2. The CDR3 spans 16 residues. With V trimmed by 5 bases and J by 1 base, 5 bases remained unmatched. Germline assignment: CDR1 SGHTA and CDR2 FQGTGA. DNA for the CDR3: TGTGCCAGCAGCATGGCTAGCGGGGGGGCCCAAGAGACCCAGTACTTC. Translation gives CASSMASGGAQETQYF.

The chain is built from TRBV7-2 and TRBJ2-3; D is perhaps TRBD2 (6 bases). V dropped 1 base and J dropped 7 bases, with 12 bases sitting between them. Germline-derived CDR1 and CDR2 are SGHTA and FQGNSA. The CDR3 is 14 residues long. The CDR3 DNA is TGTGCCAGCAGCTTAGGGAGGGAGTACTATACGCAGTATTTT. Its protein product is CASSLGREYYTQYF.

This clone has a single count. The chain couples TRBV30 to TRBJ2-2; 7 bases are shared with TRBD1. This CDR3 comprises 14 residues. Trimming at V came to 6 bases and at J to 0 bases, leaving 4 bases not matched to a gene. Per germline, CDR1 GTSNPN and CDR2 SVGIG (reference sequence). CDR3: CACYRGPNTGELFF. Written as DNA, the CDR3 is TGTGCCTGTTACAGGGGCCCGAACACCGGGGAGCTGTTTTTT.

The J gene is TRBJ2-7, the V gene TRBV28; D is ambiguous. The V and J ends lost 6 bases and 0 bases respectively, with 9 bases between them. The CDR3 totals 13 residues. Germline CDR1 and CDR2: MDHEN and SYDVKM. This chain's CDR3 is CASSLPLSYEQYF. The CDR3, as DNA: TGTGCCAGCAGCTTACCCCTCTCCTACGAGCAGTACTTC. The full variable domain, completed using reference TRBV28 and TRBJ2-7, is DVKVTQSSRYLVKRTGEKVFLECVQDMDHENMFWYRQDPGLGLRLIYFSYDVKMKEKGDIPEGYSVSREKKERFSLILESASTNQTSMYLCASSLPLSYEQYFGPGTRLTVT.

The chain uses TRBV5-4 and TRBJ2-3; 8 bases are a match to TRBD1. Germline loops: CDR1 SGHNT, CDR2 YYREEE (reference sequence). This CDR3 is built from 14 residues. V lost 3 bases, J lost 6 bases, and 6 bases stayed unmatched. The CDR3: CASSYITGGDTQYF. The CDR3 coding sequence is TGTGCCAGCAGCTACATTACAGGGGGTGATACGCAGTATTTT.

The V and J genes are TRBV5-5 and TRBJ2-7; TRBD2 agrees at 9 bases. The CDR3 has 15 residues. The J segment lost 2 bases and the V segment lost 3 bases, leaving 6 bases of the junction unmatched. Germline assignment: CDR1 SGHKS and CDR2 YYEKEE (reference sequence). CDR3 sequence reads: CASSSRGGATYEQYF. The CDR3 region has the DNA TGTGCCAGCAGCTCCCGCGGGGGGGCTACCTACGAGCAGTACTTC.

Details on this clone: In the same sample, other DNA sequences code for this CDR3. The chain carries TRBV7-3 and TRBJ1-1, with D unresolved. The V gene lost 2 bases and the J gene lost 1 base, with 8 bases spanning the gap. Germline V CDR1 and CDR2: SGHTA, FQGTGA. The CDR3 spans 14 residues. CDR3: CASSLGQGNTEAFF. CDR3 coding DNA: TGTGCCAGCAGCTTAGGGCAAGGGAACACTGAAGCTTTCTTT.

This sequence joins TRBV11-2 and TRBJ1-3; D call uncertain. The CDR3 is 14 residues long. V was trimmed by 4 bases and J by 0 bases, leaving 7 bases between them. Germline CDR1 reads SGHAT; CDR2 reads FQNNGV. The CDR3 reads CASSWESSGNTIYF. CDR3 nucleotide sequence: TGTGCCAGCAGCTGGGAGAGCTCTGGAAACACCATATATTTT.

The rearrangement uses TRBV7-9 and TRBJ2-3; D possibly corresponds to TRBD1 (6 bases). Germline V gene data show CDR1 as SEHNR and CDR2 as FQNEAQ (reference sequence). This CDR3 spans 13 amino acids. Trimming removed 5 bases from V and 3 bases from J, with 9 bases in between. For the CDR3, the DNA is TGTGCCAGCAGCAGCCAGGGGACAGATACGCAGTATTTT. It encodes CASSSQGTDTQYF.

The V and J genes are TRBV7-6 and TRBJ2-2; no reliable D call. Trimming took 1 base from V and 3 from J, leaving 15 bases between them. The CDR3 sequence is 17 residues long. Germline V gives CDR1 SGHVS, CDR2 FNYEAQ. For the CDR3, the DNA is TGTGCCAGCAGCTTAGTTCGGCAGGCCCTCTACACCGGGGAGCTGTTTTTT. Its protein is CASSLVRQALYTGELFF.

The CDR3 loop is CASSLVSTAYGYTF. The CDR3 nucleotides are TGTGCCAGCAGCTTGGTTTCTACCGCCTATGGCTACACCTTC. The V gene is TRBV5-6, the J gene TRBJ1-2; D ambiguous. The CDR3 length is 14 residues. Germline V gene lookup returns CDR1 SGHDT and CDR2 YYEEEE. Trimming removed 0 bases from V and 4 bases from J, with 10 bases in between.

The chain couples TRBV18 to TRBJ1-2; 10 bases agree with TRBD1. Per the germline V gene, CDR1 is KGHSH and CDR2 is LQKENI. The CDR3 extends over 17 amino acids. V was clipped by 5 bases and J by 6 bases; unmatched bases: 15. In DNA, the CDR3 is TGTGCCAGCTCAGACGAGACAGGGGGCGCGATGCGTGATGGCTACACCTTC. It yields the protein CASSDETGGAMRDGYTF. Looking up the rest from reference TRBV18 and TRBJ1-2 gives the full variable domain: NAGVMQNPRHLVRRRGQEARLRCSPMKGHSHVYWYRQLPEEGLKFMVYLQKENIIDESGMPKERFSAEFPKEGPSILRIQQVVRGDSAAYFCASSDETGGAMRDGYTFGSGTRLTVV.